This TCR beta chain was captured by sequencing in a study of cytomegalovirus exposure and HLA in healthy donors. About the research overall: Genotyping showed 81% of a few hundred donors falling in the Caucasian-associated ancestry cluster. Study findings and constraints: Three chains linked to CMV were shown in vitro to be specific for CMV antigens. Researchers reported in a later analysis that a missense DCLRE1C variant was tied to TCR beta V- and J-gene trimming.

The CDR3 consists of 16 residues. Trimming took off 2 bases at V and 10 bases at J, with 18 bases between the two ends. CDR1 is SEHNR and CDR2 is FQNEAQ in the germline V gene (reference sequence). A note on this clone: Its antigen is not known.

The PCR was carried out with 60 Vbeta primers and 13 Jbeta primers. Sequenced by immunoSEQ multiplex PCR; TCRdb stores in-frame clones only, minus some. The table lists some 160,000 clones, around four fifths of them singletons, with approximately 1.5% in the top ten. Unrecorded immune exposure was likely among donors, who were nominally healthy when sampled. Material for sequencing was PBMCs. The chain links TRBV7-9 to TRBJ1-6; D perhaps matches TRBD1 (5 bases). The clonotype originates from a woman between 25 and 40 years old in good health and CMV-seronegative. The CDR3 reads CASSLRLGGGDSPLHF. The CDR3 DNA is TGTGCCAGCAGCTTACGCCTAGGAGGAGGGGACTCACCCCTCCACTTT. Variable domain in full (rest from reference TRBV7-9 and TRBJ1-6): DTGVSQNPRHKITKRGQNVTFRCDPISEHNRLYWYRQTLGQGPEFLTYFQNEAQLEKSRLLSDRFSAERPKGSFSTLEIQRTEQGDSAMYLCASSLRLGGGDSPLHFGNGTRLTVT.